A single sample is the source of the 16 T cell receptor beta chains below, sequenced in a study of T cell responses to AZD1222 COVID-19 vaccine. Assay used: immunoSEQ multiplex PCR; TCRdb lists only in-frame clones, some missing. Here the sample spans 70,000 to 95,000 clones, 80% to 90% being singletons. The source was peripheral blood, collected 28 days after the second AZD1222 dose. The receptor source for this set is an adult who received the AZD1222 COVID-19 vaccine.

The chain combines TRBV12-3 or TRBV12-4 with TRBJ1-3; unclear D gene. V was pared by 3 bases and J by 2 bases, with 5 bases between. The CDR3 totals 13 residues. CDR3 DNA: TGTGCCAGCAGTTTCGGGGCTGGAAACACCATATATTTT. Translation gives CASSFGAGNTIYF.

V and J are TRBV6-6 and TRBJ1-2, with 11 bases matching TRBD1. The junction had 6 bases not matched to a gene; V was cut back by 5 bases and J by 4 bases. Germline assignment: CDR1 MNHNY and CDR2 SVGAGI (reference sequence). This CDR3 spans 15 amino acids. In DNA, the CDR3 is TGTGCCAGCAGTACGTGGACAGGGGGCAGCTATGGCTACACCTTC. The encoded protein is CASSTWTGGSYGYTF.

This clone was observed once. The chain joins TRBV29-1 to TRBJ1-1; tentatively, D is TRBD1 (6 bases). The CDR3 covers 13 residues. Germline loops: CDR1 SQVTM, CDR2 ANQGSEA. Between the trimmed V and J ends, which lost 3 bases and 1 base, there was a span of 9 bases. The DNA for the CDR3 is TGCAGCGTTGACATACAGGGGAACACTGAAGCTTTCTTT. Translating gives CSVDIQGNTEAFF. The full variable domain, completed using reference TRBV29-1 and TRBJ1-1, is SAVISQKPSRDICQRGTSLTIQCQVDSQVTMMFWYRQQPGQSLTLIATANQGSEATYESGFVIDKFPISRPNLTFSTLTVSNMSPEDSSIYLCSVDIQGNTEAFFGQGTRLTVV.

The V gene is TRBV3-1 (or the pseudogene TRBV3-2), the J gene TRBJ1-1; D is ambiguous. From germline, CDR1 is LGHDT and CDR2 YNNKEL (reference sequence). This CDR3 is 12 amino acids long. The germline V and J ends were trimmed by 1 base and 4 bases, with 4 bases remaining between them. The CDR3 nucleotides are TGTGCCAGCAGCCAAGTGGGCACTGAAGCTTTCTTT. Translating it yields CASSQVGTEAFF.

The V call is TRBV27, the J call TRBJ2-2; 8 bases align to TRBD2. The length of the CDR3 is 14 residues. CDR1 is MNHEY and CDR2 is SMNVEV in the germline V gene (reference sequence). V was pared by 2 bases and J by 9 bases, with 5 bases of the junction left unmatched. The CDR3 sequence is CASSLGTRLRELFF. The CDR3 DNA reads TGTGCCAGCAGTTTAGGGACTAGGCTTCGGGAGCTGTTTTTT.

The chain joins TRBV10-3 to TRBJ1-5, with 9 bases fitting TRBD1. The CDR3 sequence is 13 residues long. Germline values: CDR1 ENHRY, CDR2 SYGVKD. After removal of 10 bases from V and 7 bases from J, the junction contained 8 bases not matched to a gene. The CDR3 coding sequence is TGTGCCAGCGGGACAGGGCTGTGGCAGCCCCAGCATTTT. Translated, it gives CASGTGLWQPQHF.

The chain carries TRBV18 and TRBJ2-2, with unresolved D. V was trimmed by 6 bases and J by 4 bases, leaving 12 bases between them. This CDR3 is 14 amino acids long. Germline CDR1 KGHSH, CDR2 LQKENI. The CDR3 DNA sequence: TGTGCCAGCTCTCTGAATACGGGCACCGGGGAGCTGTTTTTT. Protein sequence: CASSLNTGTGELFF.

This rearrangement joins TRBV4-1 to TRBJ1-5, with TRBD1 identical over 12 bases. CDR3 length: 20 amino acids. V gave up 0 bases and J gave up 6 bases; unmatched junction bases: 15. Germline CDR1 reads MGHRA; CDR2 reads YSYEKL. The CDR3 here is CASSQEPRDRGPWVSQPQHF. CDR3 sequence (DNA): TGCGCCAGCAGCCAAGAGCCCCGGGACAGGGGGCCTTGGGTGAGTCAGCCCCAGCATTTT.

This chain links TRBV27 with TRBJ1-2; 12 bases are a match to TRBD1. This CDR3 spans 16 amino acids. CDR1 and CDR2 from the germline V gene are MNHEY and SMNVEV (reference sequence). V lost 0 bases to trimming and J lost 8 bases; unmatched junction nucleotides: 7. CDR3 bases: TGTGCCAGCAGTTTATCCGCGGGACAGGGGGCCATAGGCTACACCTTC. Its protein is CASSLSAGQGAIGYTF.

V and J are TRBV5-1 and TRBJ2-4; unclear D gene. This CDR3 has 14 amino acids. CDR1 and CDR2 (germline): SGHRS, YFSETQ. V was pared by 0 bases and J by 0 bases, with 4 bases between. The CDR3 sequence is CASSLEGAKNIQYF. Written as DNA, the CDR3 is TGCGCCAGCAGCTTGGAGGGAGCCAAAAACATTCAGTACTTC.

CDR3 in amino acids: CASSLIEETQYF. CDR3 DNA: TGTGCCAGCAGCCTTATAGAAGAGACCCAGTACTTC. The V gene is TRBV12-3 or TRBV12-4, the J gene TRBJ2-5; D gene unclear. This CDR3 region has 12 residues. V shed 6 bases and J shed 3 bases, with 8 bases lying between them.

This clone has a single count. The CDR3 nucleotides read TGTGCCAGTAGTATAGTAGGCTTGGACCATGGCTACACCTTC. It translates to CASSIVGLDHGYTF. This chain links TRBV19 with TRBJ1-2, with no clear D. The germline V and J ends were trimmed by 1 base and 6 bases, with 12 bases remaining between them. Per germline, CDR1 LNHDA and CDR2 SQIVND (reference sequence). The CDR3 contains 14 residues. Together with reference TRBV19 and TRBJ1-2, the CDR3 gives the full variable domain: DGGITQSPKYLFRKEGQNVTLSCEQNLNHDAMYWYRQDPGQGLRLIYYSQIVNDFQKGDIAEGYSVSREKKESFPLTVTSAQKNPTAFYLCASSIVGLDHGYTFGSGTRLTVV.

The chain employs TRBV12-3 or TRBV12-4 and TRBJ1-5; no clear D. The length of the CDR3 is 13 residues. Trimming removed 2 bases at V and 5 bases at J, with 7 bases between. CDR3 sequence reads: CASSLSRDQPQHF. CDR3 bases: TGTGCCAGCAGTTTATCGAGAGATCAGCCCCAGCATTTT.

The chain uses TRBV28 and TRBJ1-6, with 7 bases fitting TRBD1. The CDR3 is 13 residues long. CDR1 MDHEN and CDR2 SYDVKM come from the germline V gene. V shed 5 bases and J 6 bases; nucleotides not matched to a gene: 1. The CDR3 region has the DNA TGTGCCAGCAGTCGGGACAGTAATTCACCCCTCCACTTT. This gives the protein CASSRDSNSPLHF.

This clone showed up just once. J is TRBJ1-2 and V is TRBV19; D not certain. CDR1 and CDR2 (germline): LNHDA, SQIVND (reference sequence). Trimming left V 5 bases short and J 6 bases short, with 16 bases between. This CDR3 has 14 residues. CDR3 nucleotide sequence: TGTGCCAGTAGTCCGATGCGGATCGTAGATGGCTACACCTTC. Amino acid sequence: CASSPMRIVDGYTF.

The V call is TRBV6-2 or TRBV6-3, the J call TRBJ1-6; D uncertain. V lost 3 bases, J lost 7 bases, and 19 bases lay in between. The CDR3 runs 17 residues. Germline V gene lookup returns CDR1 MNHEY and CDR2 SVGEGT. The CDR3 region has the DNA TGTGCCAGCAGTTATGTAAGTCCGCAGGTCGTCAATTCACCCCTCCACTTT. As protein: CASSYVSPQVVNSPLHF.